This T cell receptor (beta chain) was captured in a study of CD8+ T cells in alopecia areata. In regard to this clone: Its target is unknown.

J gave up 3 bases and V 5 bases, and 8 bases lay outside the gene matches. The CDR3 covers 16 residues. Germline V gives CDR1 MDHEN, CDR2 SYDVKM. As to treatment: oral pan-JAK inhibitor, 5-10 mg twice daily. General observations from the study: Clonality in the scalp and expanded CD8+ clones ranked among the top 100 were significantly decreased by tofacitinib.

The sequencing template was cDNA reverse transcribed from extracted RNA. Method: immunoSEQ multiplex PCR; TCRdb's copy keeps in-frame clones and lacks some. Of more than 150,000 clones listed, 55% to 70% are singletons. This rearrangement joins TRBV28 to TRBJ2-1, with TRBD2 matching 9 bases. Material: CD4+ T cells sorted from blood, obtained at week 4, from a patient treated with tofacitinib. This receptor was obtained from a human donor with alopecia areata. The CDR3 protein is CASSPSRGGFYNEQFF. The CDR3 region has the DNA TGTGCCAGCAGTCCCTCGCGGGGGGGCTTCTACAATGAGCAGTTCTTC.